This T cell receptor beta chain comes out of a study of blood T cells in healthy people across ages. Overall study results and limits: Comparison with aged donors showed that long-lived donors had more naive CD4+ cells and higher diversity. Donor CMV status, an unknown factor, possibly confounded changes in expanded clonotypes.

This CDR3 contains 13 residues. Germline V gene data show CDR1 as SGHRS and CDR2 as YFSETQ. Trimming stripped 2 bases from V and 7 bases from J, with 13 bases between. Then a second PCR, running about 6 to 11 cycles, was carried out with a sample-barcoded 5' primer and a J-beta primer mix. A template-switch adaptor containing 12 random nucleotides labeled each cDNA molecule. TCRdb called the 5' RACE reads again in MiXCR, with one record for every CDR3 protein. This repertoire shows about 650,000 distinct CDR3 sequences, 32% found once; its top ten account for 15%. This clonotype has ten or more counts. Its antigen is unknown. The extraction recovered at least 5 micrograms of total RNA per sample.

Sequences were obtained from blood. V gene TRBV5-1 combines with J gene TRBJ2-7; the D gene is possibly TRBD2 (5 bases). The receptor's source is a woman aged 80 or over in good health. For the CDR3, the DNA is TGCGCCAGCAGCTTTGACCCCCCGGGAGAGCAGTACTTC. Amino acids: CASSFDPPGEQYF. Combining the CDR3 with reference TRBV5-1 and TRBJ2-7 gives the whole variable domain KAGVTQTPRYLIKTRGQQVTLSCSPISGHRSVSWYQQTPGQGLQFLFEYFSETQRNKGNFPGRFSGRQFSNSRSEMNVSTLELGDSALYLCASSFDPPGEQYFGPGTRLTVT.